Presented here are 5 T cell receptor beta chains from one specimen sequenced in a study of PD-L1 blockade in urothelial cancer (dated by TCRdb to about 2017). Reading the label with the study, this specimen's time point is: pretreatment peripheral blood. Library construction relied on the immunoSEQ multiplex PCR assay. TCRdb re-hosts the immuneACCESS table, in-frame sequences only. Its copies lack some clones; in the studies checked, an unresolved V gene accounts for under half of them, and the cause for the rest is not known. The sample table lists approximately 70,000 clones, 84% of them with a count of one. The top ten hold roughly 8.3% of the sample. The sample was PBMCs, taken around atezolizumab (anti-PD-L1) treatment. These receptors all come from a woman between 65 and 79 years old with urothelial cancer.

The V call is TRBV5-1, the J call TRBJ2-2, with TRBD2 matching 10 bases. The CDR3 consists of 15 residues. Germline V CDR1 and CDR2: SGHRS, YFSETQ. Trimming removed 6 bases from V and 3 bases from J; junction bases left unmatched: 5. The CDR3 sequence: CASTPGTSDTGELFF. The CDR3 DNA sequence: TGCGCCAGCACCCCCGGGACTAGCGACACCGGGGAGCTGTTTTTT.

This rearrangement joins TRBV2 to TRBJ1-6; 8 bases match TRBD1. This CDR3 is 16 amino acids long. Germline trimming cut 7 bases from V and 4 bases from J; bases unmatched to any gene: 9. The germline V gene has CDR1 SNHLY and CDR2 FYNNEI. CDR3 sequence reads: CASIGSGGFYNSPLHF. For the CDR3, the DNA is TGTGCCAGCATAGGATCAGGGGGCTTTTATAATTCACCCCTCCACTTT.

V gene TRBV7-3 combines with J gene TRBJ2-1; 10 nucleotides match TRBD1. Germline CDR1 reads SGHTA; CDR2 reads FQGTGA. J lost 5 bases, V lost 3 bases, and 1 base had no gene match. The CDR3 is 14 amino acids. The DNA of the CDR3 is TGTGCCAGCAGCTTCGGGACAGGGGACAATGAGCAGTTCTTC. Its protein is CASSFGTGDNEQFF.

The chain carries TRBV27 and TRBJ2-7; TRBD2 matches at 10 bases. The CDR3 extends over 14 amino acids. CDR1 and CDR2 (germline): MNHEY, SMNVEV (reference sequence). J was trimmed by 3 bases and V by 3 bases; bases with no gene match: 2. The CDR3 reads CASSLASGSYEQYF. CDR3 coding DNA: TGTGCCAGCAGTTTGGCTAGCGGGAGCTACGAGCAGTACTTC.

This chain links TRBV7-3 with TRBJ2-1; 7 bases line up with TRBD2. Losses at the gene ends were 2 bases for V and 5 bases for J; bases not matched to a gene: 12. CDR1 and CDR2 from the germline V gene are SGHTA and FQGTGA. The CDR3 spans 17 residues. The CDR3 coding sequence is TGTGCCAGCAGCTTAGGGGGAGCGGGGTCGAGGAACAATGAGCAGTTCTTC. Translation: CASSLGGAGSRNNEQFF.